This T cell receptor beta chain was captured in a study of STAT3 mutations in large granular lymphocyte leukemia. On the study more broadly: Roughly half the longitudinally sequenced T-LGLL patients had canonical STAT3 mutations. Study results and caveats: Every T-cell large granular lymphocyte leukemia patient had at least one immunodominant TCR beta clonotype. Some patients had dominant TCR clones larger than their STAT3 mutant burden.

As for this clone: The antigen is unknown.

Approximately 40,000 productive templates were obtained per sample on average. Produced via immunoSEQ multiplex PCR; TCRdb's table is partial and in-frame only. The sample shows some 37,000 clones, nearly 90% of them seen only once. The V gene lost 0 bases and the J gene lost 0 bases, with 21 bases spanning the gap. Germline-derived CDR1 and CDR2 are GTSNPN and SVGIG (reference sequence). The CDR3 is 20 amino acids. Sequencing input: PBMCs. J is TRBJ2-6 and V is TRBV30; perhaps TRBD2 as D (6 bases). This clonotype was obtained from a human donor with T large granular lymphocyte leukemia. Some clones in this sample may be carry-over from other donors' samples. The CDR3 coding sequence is TGTGCCTGGAGTGTTCGCCCCCCAGAGCTGGGAGGCTCTGGGGCCAACGTCCTGACTTTC. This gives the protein CAWSVRPPELGGSGANVLTF.